This T cell receptor beta chain was captured in a study of blood T cell repertoires in COVID-19. About the research overall: The analysed material was cDNA or gDNA that came from T cells, B-cell-depleted T cells, or PBMCs.

Categorization into cohorts depended on clinical history that participants reported. Generated by immunoSEQ multiplex PCR, the TCRdb table keeps only in-frame clones and is missing some. The sample contains over 300,000 clones, around 87% of which appear only once. This clone was detected once. Germline V gene lookup returns CDR1 SGHVS and CDR2 FNYEAQ. The CDR3 is 16 amino acids. V lost 0 bases to trimming and J lost 3 bases; unmatched junction nucleotides: 4. The source is a woman in her twenties or thirties with acute COVID-19. The sample was PBMCs or T cells enriched from blood (not recorded which). The chain carries TRBV7-6 and TRBJ2-7; 11 bases are a match to TRBD2. This CDR3 reads CASSLAGLAGDYEQYF. The CDR3 region has the DNA TGTGCCAGCAGCTTAGCCGGACTAGCGGGCGACTACGAGCAGTACTTC.